This T cell receptor (beta chain) is from a study of OX40 agonist ivuxolimab in advanced cancers. Study results and caveats: Fewer expanded clones were found on average in CD4+ than in CD8+ T cells.

Trimming pared 4 bases from V and 11 bases from J, leaving 20 bases between. There are 14 residues in the CDR3. Germline-derived CDR1 and CDR2 are SGHTS and YDEGEE. The data were produced by immunoSEQ multiplex PCR, yet TCRdb's version contains in-frame clones alone and is incomplete. The table lists around 94,000 clones, around 85% of them singletons, with around 4% in the top ten. With regard to this clone: Antigen: not known.

Sample: CD4+ or CD8+ T cells sorted from blood, taken in a trial of the OX40 agonist ivuxolimab. The chain employs TRBV5-8 and TRBJ2-3; D remains ambiguous. The receptor was derived from an adult with an advanced solid tumor such as melanoma, head and neck, liver or kidney cancer. CDR3 DNA sequence: TGTGCCAGCAGCCCCTACGGGTCCCGGGTCAGGCAGTATTTT. Protein product: CASSPYGSRVRQYF.